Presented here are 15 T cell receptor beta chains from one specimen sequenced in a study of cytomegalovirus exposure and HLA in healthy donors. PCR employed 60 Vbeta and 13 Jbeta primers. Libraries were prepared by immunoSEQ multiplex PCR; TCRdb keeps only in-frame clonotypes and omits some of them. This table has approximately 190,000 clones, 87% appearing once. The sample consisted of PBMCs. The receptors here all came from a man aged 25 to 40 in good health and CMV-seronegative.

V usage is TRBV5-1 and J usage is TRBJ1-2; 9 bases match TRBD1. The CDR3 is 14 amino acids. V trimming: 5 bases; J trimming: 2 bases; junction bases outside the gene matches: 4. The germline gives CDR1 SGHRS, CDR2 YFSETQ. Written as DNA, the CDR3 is TGCGCCAGCAGTCGGGACAGGGAAAACTATGGCTACACCTTC. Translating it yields CASSRDRENYGYTF.

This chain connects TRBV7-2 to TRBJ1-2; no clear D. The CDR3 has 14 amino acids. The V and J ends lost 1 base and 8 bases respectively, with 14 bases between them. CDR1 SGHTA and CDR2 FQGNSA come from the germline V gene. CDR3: CASSLGGSTGGYTF. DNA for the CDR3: TGTGCCAGCAGCTTAGGAGGGTCAACGGGCGGCTACACCTTC.

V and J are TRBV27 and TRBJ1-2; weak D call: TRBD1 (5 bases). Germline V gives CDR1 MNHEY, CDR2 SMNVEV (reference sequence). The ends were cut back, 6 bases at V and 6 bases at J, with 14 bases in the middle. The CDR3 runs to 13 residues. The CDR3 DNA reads TGTGCCAGCAGATCCAGGGATCCAGATGGCTACACCTTC. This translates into CASRSRDPDGYTF.

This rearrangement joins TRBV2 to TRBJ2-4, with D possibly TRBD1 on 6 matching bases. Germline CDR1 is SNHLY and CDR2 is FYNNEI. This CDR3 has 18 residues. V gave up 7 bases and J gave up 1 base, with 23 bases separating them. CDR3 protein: CASKRGRDTRGAKNIQYF. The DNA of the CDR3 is TGTGCCAGCAAAAGGGGAAGGGACACCCGTGGGGCCAAAAACATTCAGTACTTC.

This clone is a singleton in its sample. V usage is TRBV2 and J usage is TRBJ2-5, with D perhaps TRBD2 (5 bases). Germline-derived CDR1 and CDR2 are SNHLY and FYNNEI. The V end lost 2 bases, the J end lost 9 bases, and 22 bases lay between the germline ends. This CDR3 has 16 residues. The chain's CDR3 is CASSELGGPNISPQYF. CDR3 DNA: TGTGCCAGCAGTGAATTAGGAGGACCAAACATTAGCCCCCAGTACTTC.

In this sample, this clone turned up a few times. As DNA, the CDR3 is TGTGCCAGCAGCTCCGGGACAGGCCGTAATGAGCAGTTCTTC. Translating it yields CASSSGTGRNEQFF. V and J are TRBV7-9 and TRBJ2-1; the match to TRBD1 covers 8 bases. The V gene's germline CDR1 is SEHNR and CDR2 FQNEAQ (reference sequence). The CDR3 length is 14 residues. V lost 4 bases, J lost 7 bases, and 6 bases stayed unmatched.

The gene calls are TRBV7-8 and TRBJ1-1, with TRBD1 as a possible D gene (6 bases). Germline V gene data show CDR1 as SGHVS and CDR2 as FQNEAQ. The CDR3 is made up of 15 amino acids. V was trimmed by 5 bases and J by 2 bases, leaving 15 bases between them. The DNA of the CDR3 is TGTGCCAGCAGCCAGAATGCACAGGGCAACACTGAAGCTTTCTTT. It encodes CASSQNAQGNTEAFF. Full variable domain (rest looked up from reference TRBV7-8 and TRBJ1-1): GAGVSQSPRYKVAKRGQDVALRCDPISGHVSLFWYQQALGQGPEFLTYFQNEAQLDKSGLPSDRFFAERPEGSVSTLKIQRTQQEDSAVYLCASSQNAQGNTEAFFGQGTRLTVV.

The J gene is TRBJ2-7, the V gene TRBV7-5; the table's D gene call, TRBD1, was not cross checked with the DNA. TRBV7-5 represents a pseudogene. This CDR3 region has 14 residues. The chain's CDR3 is CARSSRQGSYEQYF. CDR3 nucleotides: TGTGCCAGAAGCTCCAGACAGGGATCCTACGAGCAGTACTTC.

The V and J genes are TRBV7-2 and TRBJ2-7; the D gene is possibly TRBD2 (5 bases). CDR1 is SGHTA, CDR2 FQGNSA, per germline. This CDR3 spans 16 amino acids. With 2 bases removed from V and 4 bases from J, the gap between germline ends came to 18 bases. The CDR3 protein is CASSLTFGESSYEQYF. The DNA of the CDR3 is TGTGCCAGCAGCTTAACGTTTGGGGAGAGTTCGTACGAGCAGTACTTC.

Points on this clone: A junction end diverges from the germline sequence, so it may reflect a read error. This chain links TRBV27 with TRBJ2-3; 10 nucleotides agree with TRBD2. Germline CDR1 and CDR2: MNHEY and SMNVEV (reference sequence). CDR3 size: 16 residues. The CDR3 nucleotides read TGTGCCAGCAGTCTATCTAGCGGGGGCCGCACAGATACGCAGTATTTT. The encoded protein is CASSLSSGGRTDTQYF.

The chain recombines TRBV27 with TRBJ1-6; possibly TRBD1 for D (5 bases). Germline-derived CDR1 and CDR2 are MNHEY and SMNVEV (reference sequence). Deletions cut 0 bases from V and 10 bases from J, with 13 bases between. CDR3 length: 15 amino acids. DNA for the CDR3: TGTGCCAGCAGTTTATCGGCGGGGGGAGGATCACCCCTCCACTTT. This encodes CASSLSAGGGSPLHF.

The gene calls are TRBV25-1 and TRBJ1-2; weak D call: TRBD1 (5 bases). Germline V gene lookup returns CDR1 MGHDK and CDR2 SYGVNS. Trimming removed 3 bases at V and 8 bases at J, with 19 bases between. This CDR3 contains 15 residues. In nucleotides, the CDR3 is TGTGCCAGCAGTGACCCCCAGGGAGGGATTGAAGGCTACACCTTC. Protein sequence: CASSDPQGGIEGYTF.

Here the CDR3 DNA reads TGTGCCAGCAGCTACCTCGGCGGGGGGATTTTAGATACGCAGTATTTT. Amino acids: CASSYLGGGILDTQYF. This sequence joins TRBV7-2 and TRBJ2-3, with TRBD2 matching 8 bases. Trimming took 4 bases from V and 5 from J; bases not matched to a gene: 11. Germline loops: CDR1 SGHTA, CDR2 FQGNSA. The CDR3 spans 16 residues.

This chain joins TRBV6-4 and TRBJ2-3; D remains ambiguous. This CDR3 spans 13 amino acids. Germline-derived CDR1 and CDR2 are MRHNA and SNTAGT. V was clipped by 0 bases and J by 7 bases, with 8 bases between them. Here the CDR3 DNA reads TGTGCCAGCAGTGACTCAACTTTGAATACGCAGTATTTT. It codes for CASSDSTLNTQYF.

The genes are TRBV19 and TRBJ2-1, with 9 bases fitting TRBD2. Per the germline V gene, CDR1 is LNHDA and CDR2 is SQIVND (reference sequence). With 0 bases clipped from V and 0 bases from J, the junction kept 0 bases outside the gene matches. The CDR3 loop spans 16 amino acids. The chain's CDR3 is CASSIDSGSSYNEQFF. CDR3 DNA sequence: TGTGCCAGTAGTATAGATAGCGGGAGCTCCTACAATGAGCAGTTCTTC.